The TCR beta chain described here comes from a study of early T cells in non-severe SARS-CoV-2 infection (dated by TCRdb to the early 2020s). Looking at the study overall: Because TCR sequencing was done on bulk RNA from unsorted whole blood, the alpha and beta chains could not be paired. Findings and caveats that apply to the study as a whole: VDJdb matching was skewed toward anti-spike CD8 responses and likely underestimated virus-specific expansions, missing private and CD4 specificities.

Library preparation used 5' RACE. The instrument was a NextSeq 500. To correct for sequencing error and PCR bias, the TCR library protocol tagged individual cDNA molecules with unique molecular identifiers. Both TCR alpha and beta chains were sequenced, and tight co-correlation was observed between alpha and beta sequence abundances in each sample. On the study's bioinformatics: Decombinator V4 was used to annotate the V gene, J gene and CDR3 of the TCR sequences. TCRs were defined as expanded if a significant change between any two time points was detected under a Poisson model with p below 0.0001. TCR abundances were normalised to the total number of TCRs sequenced per sample and were expressed as counts per million. MAIT TCRs were defined by TRAV1-2 paired with TRAJ12, TRAJ20 or TRAJ33, and iNKT TCRs by TRAV10 paired with TRAJ18. A search of VDJdb, accessed on 1 November 2021, was run for TCRs annotated to CMV, EBV and SARS-CoV-2, with TCRs annotated for multiple antigens excluded. TCRdb took the public reads, trimmed them with fastp at Q25, ran MiXCR for clone calling and kept in-frame beta chains. Rows with one shared CDR3 protein collapse into an entry with the most common genes and DNA. The V and J calls were not made by the authors but by TCRdb's processing. This sample holds about 59,000 distinct CDR3 sequences; under 15% were observed only once. Roughly 9.3% of the sample is taken by the ten largest.

Taken from cysteine to phenylalanine, the CDR3 has 14 residues. Solely the CDR3 DNA is kept, with 42 bases framed from the first base. The V end loses 7 bases and the J end loses 4 bases, and a stretch of 14 bases separates them. The germline V gene (reference sequence) supplies CDR1 LNHDA and CDR2 SQIVND. Turning to this clonotype: No cognate antigen has been identified for it. No much larger clone is present one base from it, and per-base qualities are unavailable.

Set within a cohort of healthcare workers in London, UK, this nested case-control study involved weekly PCR testing of nasopharyngeal swabs along with blood sampling. Healthcare workers were enrolled in the week of the UK lockdown, from 23 to 31 March 2020, and were followed every week for up to roughly 15 weeks. The rearrangement combines TRBV19 with TRBJ1-5; the D gene is perhaps TRBD1, on 5 matching bases. The source of this sequence is an adult who was a healthcare worker with PCR-confirmed SARS-CoV-2 infection or an uninfected control (not recorded which). Sample: whole blood, taken at baseline. The DNA reads TGTGCCAGTAAGGCGACGGGGCCAAATCAGCCCCAGCATTTT. Translated, this is CASKATGPNQPQHF.